This T cell receptor (beta chain) comes out of a study of T cell clonality in common variable immunodeficiency. The study, taken as a whole, reports: Compared with controls, CVID subjects had fewer shared TCRbeta clones. CVID subjects had higher TCRbeta clonality than healthy controls, most marked in about a third.

Blood samples were heparinized, roughly 5 to 8.5 ml per donor. In this sample, this clone turned up many times. Its antigen remains unidentified. Coverage ceases 3 residues before the CDR3 finishes, and the germline J gene fills in the end. Equal genomic DNA amounts from CVID and control samples were sequenced. Produced via immunoSEQ multiplex PCR; TCRdb's table is partial and in-frame only. The sample is made up of roughly 43,000 clones, none counted only once. V lost 4 bases and J lost 1, with 12 bases in between. Germline V gives CDR1 SGHTS, CDR2 YDEGEE. The CDR3 spans 14 residues. This TCR derives from a person aged 18 to 70 in good health. J is TRBJ2-7 and V is TRBV5-8; D is unclear. Sample: peripheral blood mononuclear cells. This CDR3 reads CASSVGSSSYEQYF. The part of the CDR3 DNA that was read is TGTGCCAGCAGCGTGGGCTCCAGTTCCTACGAG.